The 4 T cell receptor beta chains listed next were all sequenced from one sample in a study of blood T cell repertoires in COVID-19. Sequencing was performed with immunoSEQ multiplex PCR; in TCRdb, only in-frame clones are kept and a portion is missing. The table lists about 75,000 clones, 87% of them singletons. The specimen sequenced was peripheral blood. These receptors all come from a woman aged 45-65 years with acute or convalescent COVID-19.

This chain connects TRBV14 to TRBJ2-7, with TRBD2 identical over 10 bases. CDR1 and CDR2 (germline): SGHDN, FVKESK. The CDR3 extends over 18 amino acids. After removal of 3 bases from V and 3 bases from J, the junction contained 14 bases not matched to a gene. CDR3 bases: TGTGCCAGCAGCCATTTTGGAGCGGGGGGGCATAGTGGCTACGAGCAGTACTTC. This encodes CASSHFGAGGHSGYEQYF.

This clone has only one observation. V is TRBV6-5 and J is TRBJ1-1; D is ambiguous. Trimming took 4 bases from V and 2 from J, leaving 17 bases between them. Looked up from germline, CDR1 is MNHEY and CDR2 is SVGAGI. The CDR3 contains 16 residues. CDR3 in DNA: TGTGCCAGCAGTTTCCCCGACGAGGCGGGAAACACTGAAGCTTTCTTT. Encoded protein: CASSFPDEAGNTEAFF.

The J gene is TRBJ2-3, the V gene TRBV2, with 11 bases fitting TRBD1. Germline loops: CDR1 SNHLY, CDR2 FYNNEI. CDR3 length: 15 amino acids. The V gene end was trimmed by 6 bases and the J gene end by 5 bases; junction bases not matched to a gene: 7. The CDR3: CASSPGQGARDTQYF. Here the CDR3 DNA reads TGTGCCAGCAGCCCAGGACAGGGGGCAAGAGATACGCAGTATTTT.

This rearrangement joins TRBV7-9 to TRBJ1-4, with TRBD1 as a possible D gene (5 bases). V lost 4 bases and J lost 0, with 15 bases in between. In germline, CDR1 is SEHNR, CDR2 FQNEAQ (reference sequence). The CDR3 covers 17 residues. The CDR3 nucleotides are TGTGCCAGCAGCTCTATCTCTTTGACAGCAACTAATGAAAAACTGTTTTTT. Amino acid sequence: CASSSISLTATNEKLFF.